This TCR beta chain came from a study of human thymus T cells. Data came from immunoSEQ multiplex PCR; TCRdb stores just in-frame clones and leaves some out. The data contain more than 70,000 clones, approximately 97% of them singletons. In corrective heart surgery, resections were taken, and these provided the thymus tissue. The donor group consisted of healthy Finnish infants who were having corrective surgery for congenital heart defects. Study-wide results and limits: Related work showed strongly overlapping thymic repertoires across unrelated individuals. Apparent skewing of V and J gene usage characterized both thymic and blood repertoires.

V lost 7 bases to trimming and J lost 3 bases, with 15 bases between them. The CDR3 loop spans 14 amino acids. Germline V gives CDR1 MDHEN, CDR2 SYDVKM. Turning to this clone: Antigen unknown.

The TCR comes from a boy under three years old with a congenital heart defect but otherwise immunologically healthy. The genes are TRBV28 and TRBJ1-1; D is perhaps TRBD1 (6 bases). Sequencing was done on a sample of thymus tissue. CDR3 sequence: CASNSRGRDTEAFF. CDR3 coding DNA: TGTGCCAGCAACTCGAGGGGGAGGGACACTGAAGCTTTCTTT.